This TCR beta chain comes out of a study of shared clonotypes between healthy human individuals. General study findings and limits: Clonotype sharing among donors, it was expected, would be affected by sequencing depth. Rarefaction analysis demonstrated incomplete sorted-subset sequencing notwithstanding large depth.

The V and J ends lost 5 bases and 5 bases, in that order; junction bases with no gene match: 4. Germline CDR1 and CDR2: SEHNR and FQNEAQ (reference sequence). This CDR3 has 14 amino acids. With respect to this clone: Its specificity is not known.

Some clones are missing from TCRdb's copy, which holds only in-frame ones; the method was immunoSEQ multiplex PCR. The table shows under 1,100,000 clones, with approximately 80% occurring only once. Adults of Caucasian background living in Nashville, Tennessee made up all donors. This clonotype was sampled from a man aged 18 to 29 in good health. Some clones in this sample may be carry-over from other donors' samples. The rearrangement uses TRBV7-9 and TRBJ1-2, with 11 positions matching TRBD1. The sample taken for sequencing was memory CD4+ T cells from PBMCs. Subset: CD45RA-negative fraction. CDR3 loop: CASSPGQGAYGYTF. CDR3 sequence (DNA): TGTGCCAGCAGCCCCGGACAGGGGGCGTATGGCTACACCTTC.